This T cell receptor (beta chain) was identified in a study of identical twins. The CDR3 has 15 amino acids. V dropped 6 bases and J dropped 3; count of bases not matched to a gene: 12. Looked up from germline, CDR1 is DFQATT and CDR2 is SNEGSKA (reference sequence). TCRdb used MiXCR to reprocess the 5' RACE reads, holding one entry per CDR3 protein. The sample includes 650,000 to 800,000 distinct CDR3 sequences, around 8.6% of them seen just once. The sample also formed part of further work on yellow fever vaccine responses in identical twins.

The source of this sequence is a woman aged 18-29 years in good health. What was sequenced was PBMCs. V and J are TRBV20-1 and TRBJ2-7, with TRBD1 matching over 9 bases. In nucleotides, the CDR3 is TGCAGTGCCGTCCCTCGGGACAGGGCGCGCTACGAGCAGTACTTC. Encoded protein: CSAVPRDRARYEQYF.